This TCR beta chain was recovered during a study of response to subunit inactivated influenza vaccine (dated by TCRdb to 2017 to 2018). Regarding the study in general: To follow how T cells responded to a trivalent subunit inactivated influenza vaccine, the researchers relied on deep quantitative profiling of the T cell receptor repertoire. Overall study results and their limits: The authors proposed that each seasonal influenza vaccination may bring in only a limited number of new T cells.

Regarding this clonotype: Its recognized antigen is unknown. No qualities accompany the bases; no much larger clone lies one base away.

The receptor library was made with RT-PCR. The run used an Illumina HiSeq 2500. TCRdb reprocessing: public reads trimmed at Q25 with fastp, clones called with MiXCR, in-frame beta chains kept. Each record represents a unique CDR3 protein, reported with the most common genes and DNA among its rows. This sample comprises around 650,000 distinct CDR3 sequences, more than 15% of them detected only once. 11% of the sample belongs to the ten largest clones. Taken from the germline V gene (reference sequence), the CDR1 and CDR2 loops are LNHDA and SQIVND. V lost 3 bases and J lost 4 bases; the stretch between them is 9 bases long. The cysteine opens and the phenylalanine closes a CDR3 of 14 amino acids. Only the CDR3 DNA is retained, 42 bases long and in frame from the first base.

The source of this sequence is a middle-aged man who received an inactivated influenza vaccine. Donor details come from another sample of the same person, matched by shared clones. The sample was PBMCs from blood, taken 11 to 12 days after vaccination. The chain is made from TRBV19 and TRBJ1-4; matching of 5 bases hints at TRBD1 as the D gene. The CDR3 is CASSILRDNEKLFF. The DNA reads TGTGCCAGTAGTATTCTCAGGGATAATGAAAAACTGTTTTTT.